The 30 T cell receptor beta chains in this list originate from one sample, sequenced in a study of T-cell memory formation after mild COVID-19. TCRdb fed the 5' RACE reads into MiXCR, producing one record per CDR3 protein. This table has roughly 600,000 distinct CDR3 sequences, approximately 18% appearing once. Material for sequencing was PBMCs or a T cell subset sorted from them (not recorded which). These receptors originate from an adult woman who had mild COVID-19 (a few samples of this study predate the infection). Cell type and time point are not known.

The chain carries TRBV7-9 and TRBJ2-3; TRBD2 agrees at 9 bases. Germline trimming cut 4 bases from V and 1 base from J; bases unmatched to any gene: 6. The CDR3 length is 16 residues. Germline CDR1 SEHNR, CDR2 FQNEAQ (reference sequence). CDR3 residues: CASSSSERGGTDTQYF. Written as DNA, the CDR3 is TGTGCCAGCAGCTCATCCGAGCGGGGGGGCACAGATACGCAGTATTTT.

This clonotype was seen a few times. The rearrangement joins TRBV5-1 to TRBJ2-2; 8 bases fit TRBD1. The CDR3 has 15 amino acids. Trimming removed 0 bases from V and 5 bases from J; junction bases left unmatched: 3. Germline values: CDR1 SGHRS, CDR2 YFSETQ. The CDR3: CASSLEQGDTGELFF. CDR3 coding DNA: TGCGCCAGCAGCTTGGAACAGGGGGATACCGGGGAGCTGTTTTTT.

The J gene is TRBJ2-7, the V gene TRBV5-1; a possible D gene is TRBD1 (6 bases). Germline CDR1 is SGHRS and CDR2 is YFSETQ. The CDR3 length is 15 residues. Trimming shortened V by 2 bases and J by 1 base, and 13 bases separated the two germline ends. CDR3 nucleotide sequence: TGCGCCAGCAGCTTACAGGGTAGAGGTTCCTACGAGCAGTACTTC. It specifies CASSLQGRGSYEQYF.

V and J are TRBV5-1 and TRBJ2-7; TRBD2 matches 11 bases. This CDR3 region has 16 residues. Per the germline V gene, CDR1 is SGHRS and CDR2 is YFSETQ. V shed 4 bases and J 2 bases; nucleotides not matched to a gene: 8. The DNA of the CDR3 is TGCGCCAGCAGCCTTCCTAGCGGGGGGTCCACCTACGAGCAGTACTTC. Translating gives CASSLPSGGSTYEQYF.

This clonotype was observed a few times. The V gene is TRBV7-2, the J gene TRBJ2-1; D gene uncertain. CDR3 length: 14 residues. Germline V gene data show CDR1 as SGHTA and CDR2 as FQGNSA. Trimming removed 1 base from V and 1 base from J, with 5 bases in between. The CDR3 nucleotides read TGTGCCAGCAGCTTAGAATGGTCCTACAATGAGCAGTTCTTC. Its protein is CASSLEWSYNEQFF.

This clonotype was counted between two and nine times. The V and J genes are TRBV6-2 or TRBV6-3 and TRBJ2-7, with TRBD1 identical over 7 bases. This CDR3 is 15 amino acids long. V lost 5 bases and J lost 5; bases outside the gene matches: 12. Germline V gene sequence: CDR1 MNHEY, CDR2 SVGEGT. Here the CDR3 reads CASSTLPGTEDEQYF. CDR3 in DNA: TGTGCCAGCAGTACCCTTCCCGGGACAGAAGACGAGCAGTACTTC.

The CDR3, as DNA: TGCGCCAGCAGCTTAAGTACCGGGGTTGCAGATACGCAGTATTTT. Translation gives CASSLSTGVADTQYF. The V and J genes are TRBV5-1 and TRBJ2-3; a possible D gene is TRBD2 (5 bases). The CDR3 loop spans 15 amino acids. Germline V lookup: CDR1 SGHRS, CDR2 YFSETQ. The germline V and J ends were trimmed by 2 bases and 4 bases, with 14 bases remaining between them.

The V call is TRBV19, the J call TRBJ1-1; the D gene is possibly TRBD1 (6 bases). Germline lookup yields CDR1 LNHDA and CDR2 SQIVND (reference sequence). Trimming stripped 9 bases from V and 4 bases from J, with 15 bases between. The CDR3 runs to 13 residues. The DNA of the CDR3 is TGTGCCAGCCGAAGCCGGGGGGCCACTGAAGCTTTCTTT. Translating it yields CASRSRGATEAFF.

The V gene is TRBV7-8, the J gene TRBJ2-2; 9 nucleotides align to TRBD1. V trimming: 5 bases; J trimming: 6 bases; junction bases outside the gene matches: 16. From germline, CDR1 is SGHVS and CDR2 FQNEAQ. The CDR3 runs 18 residues. In DNA form, the CDR3 reads TGTGCCAGCAGCACCCCCCGGGACAGGGCTTTCAACGCCGGGGAGCTGTTTTTT. Amino acid sequence: CASSTPRDRAFNAGELFF.

The chain links TRBV19 to TRBJ2-1, with 8 positions matching TRBD2. The CDR3 consists of 14 residues. In germline, CDR1 is LNHDA, CDR2 SQIVND (reference sequence). The junction had 8 bases not matched to a gene; V was cut back by 10 bases and J by 3 bases. The CDR3 coding sequence is TGTGCCACCTCCCCGGGGGGGGACTACAATGAGCAGTTCTTC. It codes for CATSPGGDYNEQFF.

This clonotype came up many times. The chain carries TRBV24-1 and TRBJ2-3; 11 nucleotides match TRBD2. The CDR3 spans 19 residues. Per germline, CDR1 KGHDR and CDR2 SFDVKD. With V trimmed by 5 bases and J by 1 base, 13 bases remained unmatched. The CDR3 here is CATSGTGTSGPVRTDTQYF. The CDR3 nucleotides are TGTGCCACCAGTGGTACCGGGACTAGCGGCCCCGTGCGCACAGATACGCAGTATTTT.

A remark on this clonotype: The junction departs from the called germline gene at one end, perhaps through a read error. The chain uses TRBV9 and TRBJ2-6; no reliable D call. Germline V CDR1 and CDR2: SGDLS, YYNGEE. This CDR3 region has 16 residues. CDR3 DNA sequence: TGTGCCAGCAGCACCCTTGACAAGACTGGGACCAACGTCCTGACTTTC. Translated, it gives CASSTLDKTGTNVLTF.

This clonotype was counted between two and nine times. This chain joins TRBV2 and TRBJ2-2, with D tentatively TRBD1 (5 bases). The germline V gene encodes CDR1 SNHLY and CDR2 FYNNEI. Trimming stripped 5 bases from V and 10 bases from J, with 8 bases between. The CDR3 covers 11 residues. CDR3: CASSFGQELFF. CDR3 coding DNA: TGTGCCAGCAGTTTCGGACAGGAGCTGTTTTTT.

The table lists this clonotype with a few counts. The V call is TRBV11-2, the J call TRBJ2-2; 13 bases agree with TRBD2. Germline V CDR1 and CDR2: SGHAT, FQNNGV. CDR3 length equals 18 residues. V was pared by 5 bases and J by 0 bases, with 6 bases of the junction left unmatched. CDR3 sequence (DNA): TGTGCCAGCAGCATACTAGCGGGGGGGCTCTCGAACACCGGGGAGCTGTTTTTT. Its translation is CASSILAGGLSNTGELFF. Full variable domain (outside the CDR3, taken from reference TRBV11-2 and TRBJ2-2): EAGVAQSPRYKIIEKRQSVAFWCNPISGHATLYWYQQILGQGPKLLIQFQNNGVVDDSQLPKDRFSAERLKGVDSTLKIQPAKLEDSAVYLCASSILAGGLSNTGELFFGEGSRLTVL.

This clonotype was seen only a few times. CDR3 bases: TGCGCCAGCAGCCAACAAGAAGGGGCCACCCGCGAGCAGTACTTC. Translating gives CASSQQEGATREQYF. This chain joins TRBV4-1 and TRBJ2-7; TRBD1 is a possible D gene (5 bases). The CDR3 length is 15 residues. Looked up from germline, CDR1 is MGHRA and CDR2 is YSYEKL. V lost 2 bases to trimming and J lost 6 bases, with 17 bases between them.

The V gene is TRBV24-1, the J gene TRBJ2-1; 7 nucleotides line up with TRBD1. Germline lookup yields CDR1 KGHDR and CDR2 SFDVKD. The CDR3 has 15 amino acids. V shed 4 bases and J 5 bases; nucleotides not matched to a gene: 7. CDR3 coding DNA: TGTGCCACCAGTGACCATCGAACAGGGGACAATGAGCAGTTCTTC. Translation gives CATSDHRTGDNEQFF.

V gene TRBV20-1 combines with J gene TRBJ2-3, with 14 nucleotides matching TRBD2. The CDR3 runs 16 residues. In germline, CDR1 is DFQATT, CDR2 SNEGSKA (reference sequence). Unmatched junction bases numbered 8, after V lost 5 bases and J lost 4 bases. CDR3 region: CSAGTSGGLVADTQYF. The CDR3 DNA follows: TGCAGTGCTGGGACTAGCGGGGGATTGGTTGCAGATACGCAGTATTTT.

J is TRBJ2-5 and V is TRBV7-9; D is perhaps TRBD1 (5 bases). The V gene lost 6 bases and the J gene lost 4 bases, with 18 bases spanning the gap. CDR3 length equals 15 residues. Looked up from germline, CDR1 is SEHNR and CDR2 is FQNEAQ (reference sequence). The CDR3 nucleotides are TGTGCCAGCAGTTTGGGGCAGGTGCTAGGAGAGACCCAGTACTTC. Amino acid sequence: CASSLGQVLGETQYF.

V and J are TRBV4-1 and TRBJ1-1; D may be TRBD1 (5 bases). V lost 3 bases to trimming and J lost 3 bases, with 8 bases between them. CDR1 MGHRA and CDR2 YSYEKL come from the germline V gene. This CDR3 is built from 13 residues. CDR3 protein: CASSHGGDTEAFF. The DNA of the CDR3 is TGCGCCAGCAGCCATGGGGGGGACACTGAAGCTTTCTTT.

This clonotype was detected a few times. The chain employs TRBV4-1 and TRBJ2-5; 11 bases are shared with TRBD2. V gave up 1 base and J gave up 1 base; unmatched junction bases: 5. The CDR3 totals 17 residues. The germline gives CDR1 MGHRA, CDR2 YSYEKL. CDR3 amino acids: CASSQAVGTSGQETQYF. The CDR3 DNA is TGCGCCAGCAGCCAAGCGGTAGGGACTAGCGGCCAAGAGACCCAGTACTTC.

The sample holds a few counts of this clonotype. The rearrangement links TRBV5-1 to TRBJ1-2; perhaps TRBD1 as D (5 bases). Germline CDR1 reads SGHRS; CDR2 reads YFSETQ. The CDR3 is made up of 15 amino acids. V was trimmed by 0 bases and J by 1 base, leaving 10 bases between them. CDR3 region: CASSLDWGLNYGYTF. DNA for the CDR3: TGCGCCAGCAGCTTGGATTGGGGACTTAACTATGGCTACACCTTC. Drawing the rest from reference TRBV5-1 and TRBJ1-2, the complete variable domain is KAGVTQTPRYLIKTRGQQVTLSCSPISGHRSVSWYQQTPGQGLQFLFEYFSETQRNKGNFPGRFSGRQFSNSRSEMNVSTLELGDSALYLCASSLDWGLNYGYTFGSGTRLTVV.

Only a few counts were recorded for this clonotype. The J gene is TRBJ2-3, the V gene TRBV20-1, with a tentative D call TRBD1 (6 bases). V gave up 5 bases and J gave up 2 bases, with 14 bases separating them. Germline lookup yields CDR1 DFQATT and CDR2 SNEGSKA (reference sequence). CDR3 length: 14 residues. For the CDR3, the DNA is TGCAGTGCTGACCGGGACACCTACACAGATACGCAGTATTTT. Its protein is CSADRDTYTDTQYF.

The rearrangement uses TRBV7-9 and TRBJ1-1, with unresolved D. Trimming took 4 bases from V and 5 from J, leaving 20 bases between them. Germline V gene lookup returns CDR1 SEHNR and CDR2 FQNEAQ (reference sequence). This CDR3 has 16 residues. For the CDR3, the DNA is TGTGCCAGCAGCTCCCTCCCGCACTCTGGAGGTACTGAAGCTTTCTTT. Translating gives CASSSLPHSGGTEAFF.

The V gene is TRBV5-4, the J gene TRBJ1-1, with TRBD1 identical over 8 bases. The V gene's germline CDR1 is SGHNT and CDR2 YYREEE (reference sequence). Trimming took 5 bases from V and 0 from J; bases not matched to a gene: 6. The CDR3 has 15 amino acids. The CDR3 nucleotides read TGTGCCAGCAGGCAGAACAGGGGGATGAACACTGAAGCTTTCTTT. Amino acids: CASRQNRGMNTEAFF.

There are many counts of this clonotype. The rearrangement joins TRBV5-1 to TRBJ2-7; the D gene is possibly TRBD2 (5 bases). CDR1 is SGHRS and CDR2 is YFSETQ in the germline V gene. Deletions cut 4 bases from V and 7 bases from J, with 15 bases between. The CDR3 runs to 13 residues. CDR3 bases: TGCGCCAGCAGCGTATGGGCCGAGCGGGAGCAGTACTTC. Translated: CASSVWAEREQYF.

V and J are TRBV11-1 and TRBJ2-1; 7 bases fit TRBD2. The CDR3 covers 14 residues. Germline loops: CDR1 SGHAT, CDR2 FQDESV (reference sequence). V dropped 5 bases and J dropped 3; count of bases not matched to a gene: 4. CDR3 in DNA: TGTGCCAGCAGCCTAAGCGGGATCTACAATGAGCAGTTCTTC. As protein: CASSLSGIYNEQFF.

V gene TRBV5-1 combines with J gene TRBJ1-4; a possible D gene is TRBD1 (5 bases). This CDR3 is built from 15 residues. Trimming cost V 1 base and J 0 bases, with 7 bases left between them. CDR1 SGHRS and CDR2 YFSETQ come from the germline V gene. Written as DNA, the CDR3 is TGCGCCAGCAGCTTGACACAGGCAACTAATGAAAAACTGTTTTTT. This encodes CASSLTQATNEKLFF.

The rearrangement links TRBV7-9 to TRBJ1-1; D gene unclear. Germline V lookup: CDR1 SEHNR, CDR2 FQNEAQ (reference sequence). There are 12 residues in the CDR3. Between the trimmed V and J ends, which lost 8 bases and 5 bases, there was a span of 12 bases. CDR3 loop: CASFRVGTEAFF. The DNA for the CDR3 is TGTGCCAGCTTTCGGGTCGGAACTGAAGCTTTCTTT. Drawing the rest from reference TRBV7-9 and TRBJ1-1, the complete variable domain is DTGVSQNPRHKITKRGQNVTFRCDPISEHNRLYWYRQTLGQGPEFLTYFQNEAQLEKSRLLSDRFSAERPKGSFSTLEIQRTEQGDSAMYLCASFRVGTEAFFGQGTRLTVV.

The chain uses TRBV5-1 and TRBJ2-7; TRBD2 might be the D (6 bases). The germline V and J ends were trimmed by 4 bases and 2 bases, with 16 bases remaining between them. Germline CDR1 and CDR2: SGHRS and YFSETQ. This CDR3 spans 15 amino acids. The CDR3 DNA reads as TGCGCCAGCAGCCGAGTAACGGAGGGCCCCTACGAGCAGTACTTC. It yields the protein CASSRVTEGPYEQYF. The full variable domain, completed using reference TRBV5-1 and TRBJ2-7, is KAGVTQTPRYLIKTRGQQVTLSCSPISGHRSVSWYQQTPGQGLQFLFEYFSETQRNKGNFPGRFSGRQFSNSRSEMNVSTLELGDSALYLCASSRVTEGPYEQYFGPGTRLTVT.

There are many counts of this clonotype. The rearrangement links TRBV3-1 to TRBJ2-1, with D possibly being TRBD1 (5 bases). V was cut by 4 bases and J by 0 bases, with 10 bases left in between. The CDR3 runs to 15 residues. Germline CDR1 and CDR2: LGHDT and YNNKEL (reference sequence). CDR3 DNA: TGTGCCAGCAGCCTTGGACACAGCTCCTACAATGAGCAGTTCTTC. It is translated as CASSLGHSSYNEQFF.